In this sample, the clone carrying this T cell receptor beta chain turned up a few times. Other DNA variants within this sample encode the same CDR3. As originally analysed: Amplifying reference gene primers gave estimates of nucleated cell counts. TCRdb keeps only in-frame clones here, not all; method: immunoSEQ multiplex PCR. V and J calls and clone size are copied from that table; D and trimming were computed from the DNA. Of about 220,000 clones in the sample, about 85% were seen once. CDR1 and CDR2 from the germline V gene are MNHEY and SVGAGI. V shed 6 bases and J 2 bases; nucleotides not matched to a gene: 3. There are 15 residues in the CDR3. The data were taken from a study of blood T cell repertoires in COVID-19.

The chain is built from TRBV6-5 and TRBJ2-1; TRBD2 matches 11 bases. Sequences were obtained from peripheral blood. This sequence originates from a woman aged 60-70 years who had recovered from COVID-19. The CDR3 reads CASSKTSGAYNEQFF. CDR3 nucleotide sequence: TGTGCCAGCAGCAAGACTAGCGGGGCCTACAATGAGCAGTTCTTC.